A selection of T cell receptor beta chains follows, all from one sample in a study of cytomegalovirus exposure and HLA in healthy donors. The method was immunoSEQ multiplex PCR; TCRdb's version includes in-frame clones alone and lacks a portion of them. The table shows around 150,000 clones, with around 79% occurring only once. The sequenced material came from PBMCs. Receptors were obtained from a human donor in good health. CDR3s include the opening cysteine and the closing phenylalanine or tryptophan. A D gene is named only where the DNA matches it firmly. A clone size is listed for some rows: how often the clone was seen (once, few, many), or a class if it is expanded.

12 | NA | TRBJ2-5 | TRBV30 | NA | CAWSVLQETQYF | TGTGCCTGGAGTGTCCTACAAGAGACCCAGTACTTC
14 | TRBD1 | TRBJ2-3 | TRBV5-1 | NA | CASRVGGSTDTQYF | TGCGCCAGCAGGGTAGGGGGCAGCACAGATACGCAGTATTTT
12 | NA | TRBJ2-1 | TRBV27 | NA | CASSDYYNEQFF | TGTGCCAGCAGTGACTACTACAATGAGCAGTTCTTC
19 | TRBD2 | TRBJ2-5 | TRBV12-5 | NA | CASGPQGKLAGGLSETQYF | TGTGCTAGTGGTCCCCAGGGGAAACTAGCGGGGGGGCTTTCAGAGACCCAGTACTTC
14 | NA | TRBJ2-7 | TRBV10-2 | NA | CASRYGGTSYEQYF | TGCGCCAGCCGCTACGGTGGTACGTCCTACGAGCAGTACTTC
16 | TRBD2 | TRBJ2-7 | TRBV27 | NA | CASSKPGTSGTYEQYF | TGTGCCAGCAGTAAACCCGGGACTAGCGGTACCTACGAGCAGTACTTC
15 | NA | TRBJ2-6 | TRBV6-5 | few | CASSQGSSGANVLTF | TGTGCCAGCAGTCAGGGATCCTCTGGGGCCAACGTCCTGACTTTC
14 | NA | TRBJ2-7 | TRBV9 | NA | CASSVGGSSYEQYF | TGTGCCAGCAGCGTAGGAGGGAGCTCCTACGAGCAGTACTTC
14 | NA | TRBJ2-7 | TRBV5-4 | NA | CASSEELASHEQYF | TGTGCCAGCAGCGAGGAACTAGCCAGCCACGAGCAGTACTTC
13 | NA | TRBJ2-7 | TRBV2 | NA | CASNRQAPVEQYF | TGTGCCAGCAACAGACAGGCGCCGGTCGAGCAGTACTTC
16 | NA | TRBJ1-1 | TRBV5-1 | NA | CASSLAPDIMNTEAFF | TGCGCCAGCAGCTTGGCCCCCGACATCATGAACACTGAAGCTTTCTTT
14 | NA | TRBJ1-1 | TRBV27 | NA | CASSLKTLNTEAFF | TGTGCCAGCAGTTTAAAGACTTTGAACACTGAAGCTTTCTTT
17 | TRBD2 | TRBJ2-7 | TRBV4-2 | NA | CASSQEPLAGEASEQYF | TGTGCCAGCAGCCAAGAGCCACTAGCGGGAGAGGCTTCCGAGCAGTACTTC
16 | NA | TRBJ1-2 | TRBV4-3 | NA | CASSQGRGASYDGYTF | TGCGCCAGCAGCCAAGGACGGGGGGCGAGTTATGATGGCTACACCTTC
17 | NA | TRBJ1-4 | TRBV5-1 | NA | CASSLGRGGATNEKLFF | TGCGCCAGCAGCTTGGGGCGGGGAGGGGCAACTAATGAAAAACTGTTTTTT
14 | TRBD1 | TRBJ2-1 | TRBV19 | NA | CASTPGTGIGEQFF | TGTGCCAGTACCCCGGGGACAGGGATCGGTGAGCAGTTCTTC
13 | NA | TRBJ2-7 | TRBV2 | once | CASSESQSYEQYF | TGTGCCAGCAGTGAATCACAGTCCTACGAGCAGTACTTC
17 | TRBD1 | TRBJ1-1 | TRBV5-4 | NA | CASSSIRDRVLNTEAFF | TGTGCCAGCAGCTCGATCCGGGACAGGGTCCTGAACACTGAAGCTTTCTTT
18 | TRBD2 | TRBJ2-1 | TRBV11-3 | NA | CASSPRTSGGPGRNEQFF | TGTGCCAGCAGCCCCCGGACTAGCGGGGGCCCTGGACGCAATGAGCAGTTCTTC
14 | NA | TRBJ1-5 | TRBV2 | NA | CASSAWGDNQPQHF | TGTGCCAGCAGCGCTTGGGGGGACAATCAGCCCCAGCATTTT
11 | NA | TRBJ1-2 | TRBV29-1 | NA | CSGRTVYGYPF | TGCAGCGGTAGGACAGTCTATGGCTACCCCTTC
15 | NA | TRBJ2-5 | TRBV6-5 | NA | CASSLRGSYQETQYF | TGTGCCAGCAGCCTCAGGGGTTCGTACCAAGAGACCCAGTACTTC
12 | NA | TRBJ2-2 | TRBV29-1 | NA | CSVARDTGELFF | TGCAGCGTTGCACGCGACACCGGGGAGCTGTTTTTT
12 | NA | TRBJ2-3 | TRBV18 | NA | CASAGSTDTQYF | TGTGCCAGCGCGGGGAGCACAGATACGCAGTATTTT
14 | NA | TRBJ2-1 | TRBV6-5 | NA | CASTNGGPYNEQFF | TGTGCCAGCACAAATGGAGGGCCCTACAATGAGCAGTTCTTC
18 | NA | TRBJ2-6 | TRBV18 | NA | CASSPNRLAVSGANVLTF | TGTGCCAGCTCACCAAATCGGCTAGCTGTTTCTGGGGCCAACGTCCTGACTTTC
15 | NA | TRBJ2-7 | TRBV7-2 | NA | CASSWAPSTAYEQYF | TGTGCCAGCAGCTGGGCCCCATCGACAGCATACGAGCAGTACTTC
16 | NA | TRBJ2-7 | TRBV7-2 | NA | CASSLGSVVPPYEQYF | TGTGCCAGCAGCCTAGGGTCGGTAGTGCCCCCCTACGAGCAGTACTTC
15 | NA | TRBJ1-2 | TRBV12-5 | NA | CASGLVGPKGSGYTF | TGTGCTAGTGGTTTGGTAGGGCCAAAGGGGTCTGGCTACACCTTC
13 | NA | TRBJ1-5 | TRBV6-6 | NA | CASSLGLNQPQHF | TGTGCCAGCAGTTTGGGACTAAATCAGCCCCAGCATTTT
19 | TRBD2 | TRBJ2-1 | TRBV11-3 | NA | CASSTDRAGTSGGYNEQFF | TGTGCCAGCAGCACTGACCGGGCCGGGACTAGCGGAGGATACAATGAGCAGTTCTTC